These 18 T cell receptor beta chains share one sample of origin, sequenced in a study of blood T cell repertoires in COVID-19. TCRdb's copy holds only in-frame clones and misses some; the assay was immunoSEQ multiplex PCR. The sample records roughly 200,000 clones, 84% being singletons. The sequencing sample was made of PBMCs or T cells enriched from blood (not recorded which). The receptors derive from a young woman who had been exposed to COVID-19.

The J gene is TRBJ1-5, the V gene TRBV2; unclear D gene. The germline V gene encodes CDR1 SNHLY and CDR2 FYNNEI. Trimming shortened V by 6 bases and J by 4 bases, and 16 bases separated the two germline ends. CDR3 size: 15 residues. The chain's CDR3 is CASRADGFANQPQHF. CDR3 nucleotides: TGTGCCAGCAGAGCGGACGGGTTCGCAAATCAGCCCCAGCATTTT.

This rearrangement joins TRBV13 to TRBJ2-5; D is unclear. V was trimmed by 1 base and J by 3 bases, leaving 6 bases between them. Per the germline V gene, CDR1 is PRHDT and CDR2 is FYEKMQ (reference sequence). This CDR3 has 13 amino acids. The CDR3 spells CASSLESEETQYF. CDR3 coding DNA: TGTGCCAGCAGCTTAGAGAGTGAAGAGACCCAGTACTTC.

V usage is TRBV5-4 and J usage is TRBJ2-7; D possibly corresponds to TRBD2 (5 bases). Germline CDR1 SGHNT, CDR2 YYREEE (reference sequence). Between the trimmed V and J ends, which lost 4 bases and 6 bases, there was a span of 11 bases. The CDR3 runs to 12 residues. In DNA, the CDR3 is TGTGCCAGCAGCCGGCTAGCCGGCGAGCAGTACTTC. Encoded protein: CASSRLAGEQYF. Filled out from reference TRBV5-4 and TRBJ2-7, the complete variable domain reads ETGVTQSPTHLIKTRGQQVTLRCSSQSGHNTVSWYQQALGQGPQFIFQYYREEENGRGNFPPRFSGLQFPNYSSELNVNALELDDSALYLCASSRLAGEQYFGPGTRLTVT.

V gene TRBV5-1 combines with J gene TRBJ2-1; 9 bases fit TRBD1. The CDR3 loop spans 15 amino acids. J gave up 4 bases and V 4 bases, and 6 bases lay outside the gene matches. CDR1 is SGHRS, CDR2 YFSETQ, per germline. CDR3 protein: CASSPGTGTYNEQFF. The CDR3 DNA reads as TGCGCCAGCAGCCCCGGGACAGGGACGTACAATGAGCAGTTCTTC.

This clone was seen once. The chain is built from TRBV4-3 and TRBJ1-6, with a weak D call TRBD1 (5 bases). This CDR3 spans 17 amino acids. The V end lost 2 bases, the J end lost 7 bases, and 18 bases lay between the germline ends. The germline gives CDR1 LGHNA, CDR2 YSLEER. CDR3 sequence: CASSQLPGGAANSPLHF. DNA for the CDR3: TGCGCCAGCAGCCAACTACCCGGCGGGGCGGCCAATTCACCCCTCCACTTT.

The CDR3 loop is CASSQDFVASGQIGELFF. As DNA, the CDR3 is TGCGCCAGCAGCCAAGATTTTGTGGCTAGCGGGCAAATCGGGGAGCTGTTTTTT. This rearrangement joins TRBV4-3 to TRBJ2-2; 8 bases fit TRBD2. Trimming removed 0 bases from V and 7 bases from J; junction bases left unmatched: 13. Germline values: CDR1 LGHNA, CDR2 YSLEER. CDR3 length equals 18 residues.

The V call is TRBV19, the J call TRBJ1-1; 10 nucleotides match TRBD1. CDR3 length: 13 amino acids. Germline V CDR1 and CDR2: LNHDA, SQIVND (reference sequence). J was trimmed by 9 bases and V by 4 bases; bases with no gene match: 5. CDR3 coding DNA: TGTGCCAGTAGTACCCCGGGACAGGGGAAAGCTTTCTTT. Encoded protein: CASSTPGQGKAFF.

The J gene is TRBJ2-3, the V gene TRBV19; 10 bases align to TRBD2. V gave up 3 bases and J gave up 3 bases; unmatched junction bases: 9. CDR1 and CDR2 from the germline V gene are LNHDA and SQIVND (reference sequence). This CDR3 region has 17 residues. The CDR3 coding sequence is TGTGCCAGTAGTATGGGGCTAGCGGGGGCTGGAACAGATACGCAGTATTTT. This encodes CASSMGLAGAGTDTQYF.

The gene calls are TRBV19 and TRBJ1-4; TRBD1 is a possible D gene (6 bases). Trimming took off 5 bases at V and 4 bases at J, with 14 bases between the two ends. Per the germline V gene, CDR1 is LNHDA and CDR2 is SQIVND (reference sequence). This CDR3 region has 15 residues. CDR3 nucleotide sequence: TGTGCCAGTAGTCCCACAGGGACGGGTAATGAAAAACTGTTTTTT. It is translated as CASSPTGTGNEKLFF.

J is TRBJ1-2 and V is TRBV4-3; a possible D gene is TRBD1 (6 bases). The V gene lost 2 bases and the J gene lost 2 bases, with 12 bases spanning the gap. The CDR3 loop spans 15 amino acids. Germline loops: CDR1 LGHNA, CDR2 YSLEER. This CDR3 is CASSQSQGRNYGYTF. The DNA for the CDR3 is TGCGCCAGCAGCCAATCCCAGGGGCGGAACTATGGCTACACCTTC.

The chain couples TRBV5-4 to TRBJ2-7, with D unclear. CDR3 size: 13 residues. Germline V gene lookup returns CDR1 SGHNT and CDR2 YYREEE (reference sequence). The V and J ends lost 1 base and 5 bases respectively, with 10 bases between them. CDR3 residues: CASSLSMFDEQYF. CDR3 nucleotides: TGTGCCAGCAGCTTGAGCATGTTCGACGAGCAGTACTTC.

The rearrangement uses TRBV10-3 and TRBJ2-3, with 7 bases that match TRBD2. J lost 0 bases, V lost 8 bases, and 8 bases had no gene match. Germline V gives CDR1 ENHRY, CDR2 SYGVKD. The CDR3 sequence is 15 residues long. Here the CDR3 reads CAIRLGLGSTDTQYF. As DNA, the CDR3 is TGTGCCATCCGTCTAGGACTAGGTAGCACAGATACGCAGTATTTT.

In its sample, this clone was seen once. The chain couples TRBV5-1 to TRBJ2-7; 8 nucleotides line up with TRBD1. CDR1 and CDR2 (germline): SGHRS, YFSETQ. The CDR3 loop spans 14 amino acids. V shed 4 bases and J 5 bases; nucleotides not matched to a gene: 8. This chain's CDR3 is CASSPDRGINEQYF. The CDR3 DNA reads TGCGCCAGCAGCCCCGACAGGGGAATTAACGAGCAGTACTTC.

The chain has TRBV9 and TRBJ1-6; 8 bases fit TRBD1. The germline V gene encodes CDR1 SGDLS and CDR2 YYNGEE. The CDR3 runs to 17 residues. Unmatched junction bases numbered 10, after V lost 0 bases and J lost 8 bases. Here the CDR3 reads CASSVAGRGRSDSPLHF. Written as DNA, the CDR3 is TGTGCCAGCAGCGTAGCTGGCAGGGGGCGTTCTGATTCACCCCTCCACTTT.

This clone was counted once. V usage is TRBV10-1 and J usage is TRBJ1-1; 7 nucleotides line up with TRBD1. Germline assignment: CDR1 WNHNN and CDR2 SYGVQD (reference sequence). The CDR3 extends over 15 amino acids. J lost 5 bases, V lost 0 bases, and 6 bases had no gene match. The CDR3 DNA sequence: TGCGCCAGCAGTGAGTCCCTACAGGGGCGGACTGAAGCTTTCTTT. It codes for CASSESLQGRTEAFF.

This clone was seen a handful of times. The chain couples TRBV2 to TRBJ1-4; D is perhaps TRBD1 (6 bases). V lost 4 bases, J lost 4 bases, and 16 bases lay in between. The CDR3 totals 16 residues. Germline values: CDR1 SNHLY, CDR2 FYNNEI. The CDR3 sequence: CASSAETGWGNEKLFF. The CDR3 DNA reads as TGTGCCAGCAGTGCAGAGACAGGCTGGGGTAATGAAAAACTGTTTTTT.

The chain couples TRBV5-1 to TRBJ2-3; TRBD2 matches 8 bases. The CDR3 covers 14 residues. Germline CDR1 and CDR2: SGHRS and YFSETQ. V dropped 6 bases and J dropped 0; count of bases not matched to a gene: 3. In DNA form, the CDR3 reads TGCGCCAGCAACCGGGGGGGCAGCACAGATACGCAGTATTTT. Amino acids: CASNRGGSTDTQYF.

The V gene is TRBV5-4, the J gene TRBJ2-3; 7 bases map to TRBD1. V lost 0 bases to trimming and J lost 2 bases; unmatched junction nucleotides: 6. The CDR3 totals 16 residues. CDR1 SGHNT and CDR2 YYREEE come from the germline V gene (reference sequence). The CDR3: CASSLGPGQLTDTQYF. DNA of the CDR3: TGTGCCAGCAGCTTGGGGCCGGGACAGCTCACAGATACGCAGTATTTT.